Listed below are T cell receptor beta chains from one sample, sequenced in a study of T cell changes during pregnancy in multiple sclerosis. Assay: immunoSEQ multiplex PCR; the TCRdb copy retains only in-frame clones and omits some. Of about 67,000 clones listed, around 93% were seen once; the top ten hold about 2.9%. The sample in question was peripheral blood, obtained in the second trimester of pregnancy. Source of these receptors: a female donor in good health, enrolled as a control in a pregnancy study. CDR3s leave out the opening cysteine and the closing phenylalanine or tryptophan.

j_gene: TRBJ1-4
len: 11
v_gene: TRBV7-9
CDR3aa: ASSLEGAEKLF

j_gene: TRBJ1-4
len: 13
v_gene: TRBV7-2
CDR3aa: ASSFGGASGEKLF

j_gene: TRBJ2-7
len: 15
v_gene: TRBV4-1
CDR3aa: ASSQYVTGGLSYEQY

j_gene: TRBJ2-5
len: 9
v_gene: TRBV5-3
CDR3aa: ARSLPETQY

j_gene: TRBJ2-5
len: 15
v_gene: TRBV12-5
CDR3aa: ASGLGQGMILQETQY

j_gene: TRBJ2-4
len: 12
v_gene: TRBV6-5
CDR3aa: ASSPSGGADIQY

j_gene: TRBJ1-2
len: 11
v_gene: TRBV5-8
CDR3aa: ASSQLGVHGYT

j_gene: TRBJ2-1
len: 14
v_gene: TRBV5-1
CDR3aa: ASSSGLAGVYNEQF

j_gene: TRBJ2-2
len: 13
v_gene: TRBV5-1
CDR3aa: ASSLLAGTTGELF

j_gene: TRBJ2-3
len: 18
v_gene: TRBV5-1
CDR3aa: ASSSDWTEQTGVYPDTQY

j_gene: TRBJ2-3
len: 11
v_gene: TRBV5-5
CDR3aa: ASSFARSDTQY

j_gene: TRBJ2-2
len: 12
v_gene: TRBV2
CDR3aa: ASLRLGGTGELF

j_gene: TRBJ2-7
len: 11
v_gene: TRBV10-3
CDR3aa: AISEYEGYEQY

j_gene: TRBJ2-2
len: 12
v_gene: TRBV4-2
CDR3aa: ASSQDRVTGELF

j_gene: TRBJ2-7
len: 12
v_gene: TRBV10-1
CDR3aa: ASSEETGTHEQY

j_gene: TRBJ2-2
len: 13
v_gene: TRBV28
CDR3aa: ASSTGTGSGGELF

j_gene: TRBJ2-5
len: 14
v_gene: TRBV30
CDR3aa: AWGGVSQTGVETQY

j_gene: TRBJ1-2
len: 15
v_gene: TRBV30
CDR3aa: AGTLEGSGRANYGYT

j_gene: TRBJ1-1
len: 13
v_gene: TRBV30
CDR3aa: AWKRGRIGNTEAF

j_gene: TRBJ1-1
len: 12
v_gene: TRBV27
CDR3aa: ASSLSRGNTEAF

j_gene: TRBJ1-1
len: 13
v_gene: TRBV11-2
CDR3aa: ASSLGGTGITEAF

j_gene: TRBJ2-5
len: 13
v_gene: TRBV15
CDR3aa: ATSNLDRGGKTQY

j_gene: TRBJ1-1
len: 12
v_gene: TRBV28
CDR3aa: ASTGWTANTEAF

j_gene: TRBJ2-7
len: 10
v_gene: TRBV7-2
CDR3aa: ASGNGKYEQY

j_gene: TRBJ1-1
len: 9
v_gene: TRBV30
CDR3aa: AWGSGTEAF

j_gene: TRBJ1-1
len: 13
v_gene: TRBV5-5
CDR3aa: ASRMEMTQNTEAF

j_gene: TRBJ2-1
len: 12
v_gene: TRBV19
CDR3aa: ASSSIGRDNEQF

j_gene: TRBJ1-4
len: 13
v_gene: TRBV4-2
CDR3aa: ASSRTGSTNEKLF

j_gene: TRBJ1-2
len: 14
v_gene: TRBV30
CDR3aa: AWSRNRGPGRGGYT

j_gene: TRBJ2-5
len: 13
v_gene: TRBV19
CDR3aa: ASSIAGTGPGSQY

j_gene: TRBJ2-3
len: 15
v_gene: TRBV27
CDR3aa: ASSLVGRLHSTDTQY

j_gene: TRBJ2-7
len: 12
v_gene: TRBV6-6
CDR3aa: ASRPTSGRYEQY